The 15 T cell receptor beta chains given below trace back to one sample, sequenced in a study of OX40 agonist ivuxolimab in advanced cancers. The protocol was immunoSEQ multiplex PCR, while the TCRdb copy is restricted to in-frame clones and leaves out a portion. The data contain 65,000 to 80,000 clones, 65% to 85% of them singletons. Source: CD4+ or CD8+ T cells sorted from blood, taken in a trial of the OX40 agonist ivuxolimab. These receptors were collected from an adult with an advanced solid tumor such as melanoma, head and neck, liver or kidney cancer.

V usage is TRBV2 and J usage is TRBJ2-3; 9 nucleotides align to TRBD2. Germline V CDR1 and CDR2: SNHLY, FYNNEI. The CDR3 consists of 16 residues. Germline trimming cut 0 bases from V and 7 bases from J; bases unmatched to any gene: 8. The CDR3 loop is CASSEALAGGPYTQYF. CDR3 nucleotide sequence: TGTGCCAGCAGTGAAGCGCTGGCGGGGGGGCCCTATACGCAGTATTTT.

This chain joins TRBV5-1 and TRBJ2-2, with 9 bases identical to TRBD2. V lost 0 bases to trimming and J lost 8 bases; unmatched junction nucleotides: 5. CDR3 length: 15 amino acids. Germline V gene data show CDR1 as SGHRS and CDR2 as YFSETQ. In nucleotides, the CDR3 is TGCGCCAGCAGCTTGGAACTAGCGGGCTCGGGGGAGCTGTTTTTT. It translates to CASSLELAGSGELFF.

The chain employs TRBV6-5 and TRBJ2-3; TRBD1 matches at 11 bases. Germline assignment: CDR1 MNHEY and CDR2 SVGAGI. This CDR3 spans 13 amino acids. V lost 10 bases and J lost 7; bases outside the gene matches: 7. The CDR3 here is CATKDRGRNTQYF. The CDR3 DNA reads as TGTGCCACGAAGGACAGGGGGCGAAATACGCAGTATTTT.

The chain couples TRBV30 to TRBJ2-3; TRBD2 agrees at 11 bases. With 2 bases clipped from V and 4 bases from J, the junction kept 5 bases outside the gene matches. The CDR3 has 15 amino acids. Germline V gives CDR1 GTSNPN, CDR2 SVGIG (reference sequence). CDR3 sequence: CAWSSSGGRSDTQYF. CDR3 DNA sequence: TGTGCCTGGAGTTCTAGCGGGGGGAGGTCAGATACGCAGTATTTT.

The table lists this clone with a few counts. The CDR3 DNA sequence: TGTGCCAGCAGCCCCGACAGGGCTTCGCGCTATGGCTACACCTTC. Its protein product is CASSPDRASRYGYTF. This sequence joins TRBV5-6 and TRBJ1-2, with 7 nucleotides matching TRBD1. Looked up from germline, CDR1 is SGHDT and CDR2 is YYEEEE. The trim removed 4 bases at V and 4 bases at J, leaving 10 bases unmatched. The CDR3 has 15 residues.

This chain links TRBV19 with TRBJ2-7; the match to TRBD2 covers 10 bases. Trimming cost V 1 base and J 3 bases; bases outside gene matches: 0. Germline CDR1 is LNHDA and CDR2 is SQIVND (reference sequence). The CDR3 consists of 14 residues. The CDR3 is CASSIGTSGYEQYF. The DNA for the CDR3 is TGTGCCAGTAGTATAGGGACTAGCGGCTACGAGCAGTACTTC.

V is TRBV27 and J is TRBJ2-5, with 11 bases aligning to TRBD2. CDR1 is MNHEY, CDR2 SMNVEV, per germline (reference sequence). V gave up 6 bases and J gave up 1 base; unmatched junction bases: 7. This CDR3 contains 16 residues. The CDR3 nucleotides read TGTGCCAGCAGACTAACGACTAGCGGGGCCCAAGAGACCCAGTACTTC. Translation: CASRLTTSGAQETQYF.

This chain links TRBV5-4 with TRBJ1-2; 9 bases align to TRBD1. The ends lost 0 bases at V and 8 bases at J; junction bases unmatched: 5. The CDR3 extends over 14 amino acids. CDR1 and CDR2 (germline): SGHNT, YYREEE (reference sequence). The CDR3 region is CASSLGDRDSGYTF. Here the CDR3 DNA reads TGTGCCAGCAGCTTGGGGGACAGGGATTCGGGCTACACCTTC.

This rearrangement joins TRBV18 to TRBJ2-6, with TRBD1 matching over 12 bases. Losses at the gene ends were 2 bases for V and 3 bases for J; bases not matched to a gene: 2. The length of the CDR3 is 17 residues. The germline CDR1 and CDR2 sequences are KGHSH and LQKENI. The CDR3: CASSPGTGGSGANVLTF. For the CDR3, the DNA is TGTGCCAGCTCACCAGGGACAGGGGGCAGTGGGGCCAACGTCCTGACTTTC.

This sequence joins TRBV5-1 and TRBJ2-5; weak D call: TRBD1 (5 bases). V was trimmed by 3 bases and J by 5 bases, leaving 14 bases between them. Germline-derived CDR1 and CDR2 are SGHRS and YFSETQ. CDR3 length: 14 residues. CDR3 coding DNA: TGCGCCAGCAGCTCCAGCCGAAGGGGTGAGACCCAGTACTTC. Encoded protein: CASSSSRRGETQYF.

The genes are TRBV18 and TRBJ2-5, with 13 nucleotides matching TRBD2. The end of the DNA aligns better with TRBJ2-7, so the J call may be wrong. This CDR3 has 15 amino acids. Germline assignment: CDR1 KGHSH and CDR2 LQKENI. CDR3 bases: TGTGCCAGCTCACCCGGACTAGCGGGGGACTACGAGCAGTACTTC. It codes for CASSPGLAGDYEQYF.

The chain recombines TRBV4-2 with TRBJ1-4; a weak D match, TRBD1 (5 bases). Per the germline V gene, CDR1 is LGHNA and CDR2 is YNFKEQ. The V end was cut by 5 bases, the J end by 0 bases, with 19 bases between. The CDR3 covers 18 residues. CDR3 sequence reads: CASSTGEVGGTTNEKLFF. The CDR3 DNA reads TGTGCCAGCAGCACTGGGGAGGTCGGGGGTACAACTAATGAAAAACTGTTTTTT.

The gene calls are TRBV29-1 and TRBJ2-2; no reliable D call. The V gene's germline CDR1 is SQVTM and CDR2 ANQGSEA. Trimming shortened V by 0 bases and J by 5 bases, and 13 bases separated the two germline ends. The CDR3 consists of 15 residues. For the CDR3, the DNA is TGCAGCGTTGAAGACCGTTCGTTAGGGACCGGGGAGCTGTTTTTT. Translated, it gives CSVEDRSLGTGELFF.

The V call is TRBV2, the J call TRBJ1-3; no clear D. Per the germline V gene, CDR1 is SNHLY and CDR2 is FYNNEI. Trimming shortened V by 2 bases and J by 3 bases, and 20 bases separated the two germline ends. The CDR3 extends over 18 amino acids. The DNA for the CDR3 is TGTGCCAGCAGTGAATTCGGGTTGCAGGAAGCTTTTGGAAACACCATATATTTT. Its translation: CASSEFGLQEAFGNTIYF. The full variable domain, its missing parts supplied by reference TRBV2 and TRBJ1-3, is EPEVTQTPSHQVTQMGQEVILRCVPISNHLYFYWYRQILGQKVEFLVSFYNNEISEKSEIFDDQFSVERPDGSNFTLKIRSTKLEDSAMYFCASSEFGLQEAFGNTIYFGEGSWLTVV.

This sequence joins TRBV19 and TRBJ2-4; D may be TRBD2 (5 bases). The CDR3 runs to 14 residues. With 3 bases removed from V and 8 bases from J, the gap between germline ends came to 14 bases. The germline V gene encodes CDR1 LNHDA and CDR2 SQIVND (reference sequence). The CDR3 nucleotides read TGTGCCAGTAGTATTCAGGCGGGCAAGGACATTCAGTACTTC. Its translation: CASSIQAGKDIQYF.